The 28 T cell receptor beta chains below all came from one sample that was sequenced in a study of control samples from healthy donors and cancer patients. Clones were read by immunoSEQ multiplex PCR, and TCRdb kept only the in-frame ones, dropping some. The sample lists about 170,000 clones, 80% to 95% occurring once. Sequenced: blood. Receptors were obtained from a woman between 55 and 75 years old in good health.

The chain recombines TRBV7-9 with TRBJ2-1; D gene uncertain. CDR3 length equals 14 residues. The germline CDR1 and CDR2 sequences are SEHNR and FQNEAQ (reference sequence). Trimming pared 1 base from V and 2 bases from J, leaving 6 bases between. The CDR3 region is CASSLVPAYNEQFF. DNA of the CDR3: TGTGCCAGCAGCTTAGTTCCAGCCTACAATGAGCAGTTCTTC.

This rearrangement joins TRBV20-1 to TRBJ1-5; no firm D call. CDR1 is DFQATT, CDR2 SNEGSKA, per germline (reference sequence). V dropped 7 bases and J dropped 4 bases, with 2 bases sitting between them. The CDR3 is 9 amino acids. The DNA of the CDR3 is TGCAGTGTAAATCAGCCCCAGCATTTT. Protein sequence: CSVNQPQHF.

This clone was seen only once. This rearrangement joins TRBV2 to TRBJ2-1; the D gene is possibly TRBD2 (5 bases). This CDR3 spans 16 amino acids. The V gene lost 4 bases and the J gene lost 2 bases, with 15 bases spanning the gap. Germline-derived CDR1 and CDR2 are SNHLY and FYNNEI. CDR3 nucleotides: TGTGCCAGCAGTGCGCTGAGGGTAGACACCTACAATGAGCAGTTCTTC. Amino acids: CASSALRVDTYNEQFF.

The gene calls are TRBV4-2 and TRBJ2-1; TRBD2 matches at 11 bases. The CDR3 runs 18 residues. Germline CDR1 and CDR2: LGHNA and YNFKEQ. Trimming at V came to 0 bases and at J to 3 bases, leaving 7 bases not matched to a gene. The CDR3 DNA sequence: TGTGCCAGCAGCCAAGATCGGCCGGGACTAGCGGTCTACAATGAGCAGTTCTTC. As protein: CASSQDRPGLAVYNEQFF.

The chain couples TRBV5-1 to TRBJ2-1; possible D gene TRBD2, 5 bases. CDR3 size: 19 residues. The germline V gene encodes CDR1 SGHRS and CDR2 YFSETQ. V lost 4 bases and J lost 4, with 27 bases in between. CDR3 protein: CASSQPLDHGQTKYNEQFF. The CDR3 DNA sequence: TGCGCCAGCAGCCAACCTCTCGATCACGGGCAGACTAAATACAATGAGCAGTTCTTC.

CDR3: CSASHRNAFESQHF. The CDR3 bases are TGCAGTGCTAGTCATAGAAACGCTTTTGAGTCCCAGCATTTT. The chain uses TRBV20-1 and TRBJ1-5, with D unresolved. CDR1 is DFQATT, CDR2 SNEGSKA, per germline (reference sequence). The V gene lost 3 bases and the J gene lost 11 bases, with 20 bases spanning the gap. The CDR3 is 14 residues long.

The chain joins TRBV9 to TRBJ1-1; a possible D gene is TRBD1 (6 bases). The CDR3 has 13 residues. Germline values: CDR1 SGDLS, CDR2 YYNGEE. Trimming shortened V by 0 bases and J by 4 bases, and 7 bases separated the two germline ends. Here the CDR3 reads CASSVGGATEAFF. In DNA form, the CDR3 reads TGTGCCAGCAGCGTAGGGGGGGCCACTGAAGCTTTCTTT.

The CDR3 bases are TGCGCCAGCAGGAGTGGGGTTAACACTGAAGCTTTCTTT. Amino acids: CASRSGVNTEAFF. V usage is TRBV10-1 and J usage is TRBJ1-1; no reliable D call. V shed 6 bases and J shed 2 bases, with 10 bases lying between them. The CDR3 extends over 13 amino acids. Germline CDR1 is WNHNN and CDR2 is SYGVQD (reference sequence).

The chain links TRBV7-8 to TRBJ1-5; D ambiguous. CDR3 length equals 22 residues. V was clipped by 0 bases and J by 1 base, with 28 bases between them. CDR1 and CDR2 (germline): SGHVS, FQNEAQ. CDR3 sequence reads: CASSLAGTRLNSNGGSNQPQHF. For the CDR3, the DNA is TGTGCCAGCAGCTTAGCGGGTACGCGCTTAAACAGCAATGGCGGGAGCAATCAGCCCCAGCATTTT.

The chain links TRBV19 to TRBJ1-2; D unresolved. This CDR3 is 15 amino acids long. Looked up from germline, CDR1 is LNHDA and CDR2 is SQIVND (reference sequence). V gave up 4 bases and J gave up 4 bases, with 16 bases separating them. The CDR3: CASSKKGFPFYGYTF. Here the CDR3 DNA reads TGTGCCAGTAGTAAGAAGGGCTTTCCGTTCTATGGCTACACCTTC.

This clone has a handful of counts. This chain links TRBV4-1 with TRBJ1-1; D gene ambiguous. V dropped 0 bases and J dropped 5 bases, with 13 bases sitting between them. Germline V gives CDR1 MGHRA, CDR2 YSYEKL. The CDR3 length is 15 residues. The CDR3 spells CASSQDRSTGTEAFF. The CDR3, as DNA: TGCGCCAGCAGCCAAGATAGATCCACGGGGACTGAAGCTTTCTTT.

The chain has TRBV7-9 and TRBJ1-2; 9 bases are shared with TRBD1. The germline V gene encodes CDR1 SEHNR and CDR2 FQNEAQ (reference sequence). The CDR3 loop spans 14 amino acids. The V and J ends lost 1 base and 8 bases, in that order; junction bases with no gene match: 5. CDR3 residues: CASSLETGGNGYTF. The CDR3 DNA follows: TGTGCCAGCAGCTTAGAAACAGGGGGCAACGGCTACACCTTC.

This chain links TRBV7-2 with TRBJ2-5; possibly TRBD2 for D (5 bases). From germline, CDR1 is SGHTA and CDR2 FQGNSA. This CDR3 contains 16 residues. V was shortened by 2 bases and J by 2 bases, with 15 bases between the two germline ends. DNA of the CDR3: TGTGCCAGCAGCTTAAGACCGTCGGGGAATCAAGAGACCCAGTACTTC. This sequence encodes CASSLRPSGNQETQYF.

DNA for the CDR3: TGCGCCAGCAGCATCGGACAAGGGGTTAATGAAAAACTGTTTTTT. This codes for CASSIGQGVNEKLFF. The rearrangement joins TRBV5-1 to TRBJ1-4; maybe TRBD1 (5 bases). Trimming removed 4 bases at V and 4 bases at J, with 14 bases between. CDR1 and CDR2 from the germline V gene are SGHRS and YFSETQ. The CDR3 covers 15 residues.

V and J are TRBV6-5 and TRBJ2-5, with TRBD2 identical over 7 bases. Trimming cost V 2 bases and J 1 base; bases outside gene matches: 4. From germline, CDR1 is MNHEY and CDR2 SVGAGI. The CDR3 is 15 residues long. In nucleotides, the CDR3 is TGTGCCAGCAGTTACCGAGGACTAGTCCAAGAGACCCAGTACTTC. Amino acids: CASSYRGLVQETQYF.

The V call is TRBV7-2, the J call TRBJ2-7; 7 bases align to TRBD1. V lost 5 bases and J lost 2; bases outside the gene matches: 9. The germline V gene encodes CDR1 SGHTA and CDR2 FQGNSA. The CDR3 runs to 15 residues. The DNA of the CDR3 is TGTGCCAGCAGCCACCGGGACAGAGAAGCCTACGAGCAGTACTTC. Its protein is CASSHRDREAYEQYF.

This clone appeared once. The chain combines TRBV6-2 or TRBV6-3 with TRBJ1-2; D ambiguous. The germline CDR1 and CDR2 sequences are MNHEY and SVGEGT. CDR3 length: 13 amino acids. V lost 5 bases, J lost 2 bases, and 9 bases lay in between. This chain's CDR3 is CASSPRGNYGYTF. Written as DNA, the CDR3 is TGTGCCAGCAGTCCCCGCGGAAACTATGGCTACACCTTC.

This chain connects TRBV20-1 to TRBJ1-1; D unclear. The germline V gene has CDR1 DFQATT and CDR2 SNEGSKA (reference sequence). The CDR3 runs to 13 residues. V dropped 3 bases and J dropped 2 bases, with 10 bases sitting between them. CDR3 protein: CSASYQRNTEAFF. DNA of the CDR3: TGCAGTGCTAGTTACCAGAGAAACACTGAAGCTTTCTTT.

This clone has only one observation. The chain carries TRBV24-1 and TRBJ2-3; 8 nucleotides agree with TRBD1. Germline V gene sequence: CDR1 KGHDR, CDR2 SFDVKD. V dropped 4 bases and J dropped 0; count of bases not matched to a gene: 11. This CDR3 has 18 amino acids. The CDR3 reads CATSDPGTGKSSTDTQYF. CDR3 sequence (DNA): TGTGCCACCAGTGACCCAGGGACAGGAAAGTCTAGCACAGATACGCAGTATTTT.

This chain links TRBV11-2 with TRBJ2-3, with 14 bases fitting TRBD2. The CDR3 has 15 residues. Germline values: CDR1 SGHAT, CDR2 FQNNGV. V dropped 5 bases and J dropped 9; count of bases not matched to a gene: 7. CDR3 in DNA: TGTGCCAGCAGCATGACTAGCGGGGGGGTTTTGACGCAGTATTTT. Encoded protein: CASSMTSGGVLTQYF.

This chain connects TRBV18 to TRBJ1-1, with D possibly matching TRBD1 (5 bases). CDR3 length: 14 amino acids. The germline CDR1 and CDR2 sequences are KGHSH and LQKENI. Trimming left V 3 bases short and J 5 bases short, with 13 bases between. The CDR3 coding sequence is TGTGCCAGCTCACCGACTCAGGGAGGGACTGAAGCTTTCTTT. It yields the protein CASSPTQGGTEAFF.

The V call is TRBV12-5, the J call TRBJ2-6; D tentatively fits TRBD1 or TRBD2 (5 bases each). V lost 2 bases and J lost 4, with 15 bases in between. CDR1 LGHNT and CDR2 FRNRAP come from the germline V gene. This CDR3 region has 17 residues. The CDR3 DNA follows: TGTGCTAGTGGTTTGTTCAGGGTACCGGGGGGGGCCAACGTCCTGACTTTC. Translating gives CASGLFRVPGGANVLTF.

The J gene is TRBJ1-2, the V gene TRBV29-1; weak D call: TRBD1 (5 bases). Between the trimmed V and J ends, which lost 4 bases and 0 bases, there was a span of 21 bases. The germline gives CDR1 SQVTM, CDR2 ANQGSEA. The CDR3 runs to 17 residues. DNA of the CDR3: TGCAGCGTTGTCGGGCAGGGAGGGAGATCATCTAACTATGGCTACACCTTC. Amino acids: CSVVGQGGRSSNYGYTF. Complete variable domain (other parts from reference TRBV29-1 and TRBJ1-2): SAVISQKPSRDICQRGTSLTIQCQVDSQVTMMFWYRQQPGQSLTLIATANQGSEATYESGFVIDKFPISRPNLTFSTLTVSNMSPEDSSIYLCSVVGQGGRSSNYGYTFGSGTRLTVV.

The J gene is TRBJ1-1, the V gene TRBV5-6; a weak D match, TRBD1 (5 bases). The germline V gene has CDR1 SGHDT and CDR2 YYEEEE. The CDR3 has 15 amino acids. Trimming pared 4 bases from V and 1 base from J, leaving 14 bases between. The chain's CDR3 is CASSVARGGNTEAFF. In DNA, the CDR3 is TGTGCCAGCAGCGTGGCGCGGGGGGGGAACACTGAAGCTTTCTTT.

The sample holds a few counts of this clone. V gene TRBV30 combines with J gene TRBJ1-6, with 10 bases identical to TRBD1. Germline loops: CDR1 GTSNPN, CDR2 SVGIG (reference sequence). This CDR3 contains 13 residues. After removal of 3 bases from V and 8 bases from J, the junction contained 1 base not matched to a gene. This CDR3 reads CAWRGTGDSPLHF. CDR3 coding DNA: TGTGCCTGGAGAGGGACAGGGGATTCACCCCTCCACTTT.

This sequence joins TRBV18 and TRBJ2-2, with a weak D call TRBD1 (5 bases). The V gene's germline CDR1 is KGHSH and CDR2 LQKENI. This CDR3 region has 16 residues. Trimming left V 3 bases short and J 3 bases short, with 14 bases between. CDR3 in amino acids: CASSPVSTDYTGELFF. CDR3 DNA: TGTGCCAGCTCACCGGTCTCGACAGATTACACCGGGGAGCTGTTTTTT. Combining the CDR3 with reference TRBV18 and TRBJ2-2 gives the whole variable domain NAGVMQNPRHLVRRRGQEARLRCSPMKGHSHVYWYRQLPEEGLKFMVYLQKENIIDESGMPKERFSAEFPKEGPSILRIQQVVRGDSAAYFCASSPVSTDYTGELFFGEGSRLTVL.

The rearrangement links TRBV4-1 to TRBJ2-5, with 15 bases matching TRBD2. This CDR3 is 20 amino acids long. J lost 2 bases, V lost 2 bases, and 12 bases had no gene match. Germline values: CDR1 MGHRA, CDR2 YSYEKL. The CDR3 bases are TGCGCCAGCAGCCAATTGGGACTAGCGGGGGGAATACAAAATCAAGAGACCCAGTACTTC. Translating gives CASSQLGLAGGIQNQETQYF.

The chain links TRBV6-5 to TRBJ1-6; TRBD1 matches at 12 bases. V shed 8 bases and J 12 bases; nucleotides not matched to a gene: 11. This CDR3 region has 15 residues. Germline-derived CDR1 and CDR2 are MNHEY and SVGAGI. CDR3 sequence reads: CASSLGQGARGPLHF. The CDR3 DNA sequence: TGTGCCAGCTCCTTGGGACAGGGGGCGCGAGGACCCCTCCACTTT.